This is a list of T cell receptor beta chains from one sample in a study of T cells in Graves' hyperthyroidism and ophthalmopathy. TCRdb analysed the multiplex PCR reads with MiXCR anew, one entry per CDR3 protein. This sample has over 650,000 distinct CDR3 sequences, with 45% found just once. Sequencing was performed on peripheral blood or thyroid tissue (not recorded which). The receptors derive from an adult man with Graves' disease, either hyperthyroidism or ophthalmopathy (not recorded which). The CDR3 runs from the conserved cysteine through the conserved F or W. Each record gives: J gene, V gene, D gene, clone size, CDR3 DNA, CDR3 protein. A D gene is named only where the DNA matches it firmly. A clone size is listed for some rows: how often the clone was seen (once, few, many), or a class if it is expanded.

TRBJ1-2 | TRBV11-2 | TRBD1 | . | TGTGCCAGCAGCTTAAATTTCATTTGGGACAGATCAAACTATGGCTACACCTTC | CASSLNFIWDRSNYGYTF
TRBJ2-2 | TRBV7-9 | . | few | TGTGCCAGCAGCCCTCCTTCGGGGTGGCGGGCCGGCGGGGAGCTGTTTTTT | CASSPPSGWRAGGELFF
TRBJ1-2 | TRBV2 | . | . | TGTGCCAGCAGTGAAGCGGCGGGGCCCCATGGCTACACCTTC | CASSEAAGPHGYTF
TRBJ2-5 | TRBV7-9 | . | few | TGTGCCAGCACCGATCCCGGACAGCCAGAGACCCAGTACTTC | CASTDPGQPETQYF
TRBJ2-7 | TRBV20-1 | TRBD1 | many | TGCAGTGCTAGACCCTCGGGACAGGCTCGTGAGCAGTACTTC | CSARPSGQAREQYF
TRBJ1-6 | TRBV25-1 | . | . | TGTGCCAGCAGTGAATGGACGGGGCTTTCACCCCTCCACTTT | CASSEWTGLSPLHF
TRBJ1-1 | TRBV25-1 | . | . | TGTGCTAGTGGTGATCTTGGCACTGAAGCTTTCTTT | CASGDLGTEAFF
TRBJ1-2 | TRBV7-8 | . | many | TGTGCCAGCAGCTTAGCTCCCGGGACGACTAACTATGGCTACACCTTC | CASSLAPGTTNYGYTF
TRBJ2-7 | TRBV9 | TRBD1 | . | TGTGCCAGCAGCGTGGGATGGCAGGGGGCATACGAGCAGTACTTC | CASSVGWQGAYEQYF
TRBJ1-5 | TRBV20-1 | . | . | TGCAGTGCCGATATGGGGGCTCCTAGCAATCAGCCCCAGCATTTT | CSADMGAPSNQPQHF
TRBJ1-3 | TRBV10-3 | TRBD1 | many | TGTGCCATCAGCCGGGACAGGGGCTCTGGAAACACCATATATTTT | CAISRDRGSGNTIYF
TRBJ1-2 | TRBV6-9 | TRBD1 | . | TGTGCCAGCAGTTTTTCGACAGGGACGGGTACCTTC | CASSFSTGTGTF
TRBJ2-5 | TRBV20-1 | . | . | TGCAGTGCTAGATCTTGGGGGCTCCAAGAGACCCAGTACTTC | CSARSWGLQETQYF
TRBJ1-2 | TRBV19 | . | many | TGTGCCAGTAGTCTGTTACAGGGAAGCTATGGCTACACCTTC | CASSLLQGSYGYTF
TRBJ1-1 | TRBV12-3/TRBV12-4 | . | few | TGTGCCAGCCATGGTTCGGGAGTGGGCACTGAAGCTTTCTTT | CASHGSGVGTEAFF
TRBJ2-5 | TRBV20-1 | TRBD2 | . | TGCAGTGCTACGGGACTAGCGGGAGTCCAAGAGACCCAGTACTTC | CSATGLAGVQETQYF
TRBJ1-4 | TRBV7-9 | TRBD1 | many | TGTGCCAGCAGCTTAGGACAGGGCAGGGAAAAACTGTTTTTT | CASSLGQGREKLFF
TRBJ1-2 | TRBV19 | . | . | TGTGCCAGTAGTATAGCTAATGGCTACACCTTC | CASSIANGYTF
TRBJ1-2 | TRBV2 | TRBD1 | many | TGTGCCAGCAGGTACGACAGGGGACATGGCTACACCTTC | CASRYDRGHGYTF
TRBJ1-3 | TRBV12-3/TRBV12-4 | . | . | TGTGCCAGCAGTCCGACAGGAGCCCCAAACACCATATATTTT | CASSPTGAPNTIYF
TRBJ2-2 | TRBV29-1 | . | . | TGCAGCGCGGGACTGCCCGGGGAGCTGTTTTTT | CSAGLPGELFF
TRBJ2-1 | TRBV9 | . | . | TGTGCCAGCAGCGTAGAGGCGTTCTCCTACAATGAGCAGTTCTTC | CASSVEAFSYNEQFF
TRBJ2-3 | TRBV11-2 | . | . | TGTGCCAGCAGCCGAACAGGGCGCACCAGCACAGATACGCAGTATTTT | CASSRTGRTSTDTQYF
TRBJ1-6 | TRBV19 | TRBD1 | . | TGTGCCAGTAGTCCACTGGACAGGGTAGCCTCACCCCTCCACTTT | CASSPLDRVASPLHF
TRBJ1-1 | TRBV20-1 | . | few | TGCAGTGCTACCACAGGAACCTTGAACACTGAAGCTTTCTTT | CSATTGTLNTEAFF
TRBJ1-4 | TRBV24-1 | . | once | TGTGCCACCAGTGGCTCCGAAGGGAGTGAAAAACTGTTTTTT | CATSGSEGSEKLFF
TRBJ2-7 | TRBV5-5 | TRBD1 | few | TGTGCCAGCAGCTTGGTGGGACAGACCGAGCAGTACTTC | CASSLVGQTEQYF
TRBJ1-5 | TRBV2 | . | . | TGTGCCAGCTCACCACGGGAAGGAAAGAGCAATCAGCCCCAGCATTTT | CASSPREGKSNQPQHF
TRBJ1-1 | TRBV2 | . | . | TGTGCCAGCGTAAAGACTGGGGGTTCCACTGAAGCTTTCTTT | CASVKTGGSTEAFF
TRBJ1-1 | TRBV2 | . | few | TGTGCCAGCAGTGAAGCGCTTTGGGACACTGAAGCTTTCTTT | CASSEALWDTEAFF
TRBJ2-7 | TRBV2 | . | . | TGTGCCAGCAGTGAACGGCACTACTCCTACGAGCAGTACTTC | CASSERHYSYEQYF
TRBJ1-5 | TRBV7-3 | TRBD1 | many | TGTGCCAGCAGCTCCCCGGGACAGGGACAGGATCAGCCCCAGCATTTT | CASSSPGQGQDQPQHF
TRBJ1-3 | TRBV12-3/TRBV12-4 | . | . | TGTGCCAGCAGTTCCGTACAGGTCTCTGGAAACACCATATATTTT | CASSSVQVSGNTIYF
TRBJ1-5 | TRBV12-3/TRBV12-4 | TRBD1 | . | TGTGCCAGCAACCTACAGGGGGCGCGTCAGCCCCAGCATTTT | CASNLQGARQPQHF
TRBJ1-5 | TRBV29-1 | TRBD1 | . | TGCAGCGTAGGACGATTAATGGGGACAGACCAGCATTTT | CSVGRLMGTDQHF
TRBJ2-5 | TRBV10-3 | TRBD2 | many | TGTGCCATCAGTGTTGGGACTAGCGGTCAAGAGACCCAGTACTTC | CAISVGTSGQETQYF
TRBJ2-7 | TRBV20-1 | TRBD1 | few | TGCAGTGCACTGGACAGGGGCTCCTACGAGCAGTACTTC | CSALDRGSYEQYF
TRBJ2-7 | TRBV2 | . | . | TGTGCCAGCAGTGGTATCCGGGACATCAACTCCTACGAGCAGTACTTC | CASSGIRDINSYEQYF
TRBJ1-6 | TRBV11-1 | . | . | TGTGCCAGCAGCTTAGCCGACGGAAATTCACCCCTCCACTTT | CASSLADGNSPLHF
TRBJ1-3 | TRBV20-1 | . | few | TGCAGTGCTAGGGCCGTCCACTCTGGAAACACCATATATTTT | CSARAVHSGNTIYF
TRBJ1-5 | TRBV2 | TRBD1 | . | TGTGCCAGCAGGGGGACAGGGGTCAGCAATCAGCCCCAGCATTTT | CASRGTGVSNQPQHF
TRBJ1-1 | TRBV10-3 | . | many | TGTGCCATCAGTGAGAGGTCGAGTAACACTGAAGCTTTCTTT | CAISERSSNTEAFF
TRBJ1-5 | TRBV5-1 | . | many | TGCGCCAGCAGCTTGGTACCGGATCAGCCCCAGCATTTT | CASSLVPDQPQHF
TRBJ2-7 | TRBV5-1 | . | . | TGCGCCAGCAGCTTGTGGGAAGGGACATCTATCCCCTACGAGCAGTACTTC | CASSLWEGTSIPYEQYF
TRBJ2-7 | TRBV25-1 | TRBD2 | many | TGTGCCAGCAGTGAATCTTACCCGGGAGGGCTCTACGAGCAGTACTTC | CASSESYPGGLYEQYF
TRBJ1-2 | TRBV20-1 | TRBD1 | few | TGCAGTGCTAGGAACAGGGGGTATGGCTACACCTTC | CSARNRGYGYTF
TRBJ2-7 | TRBV15 | TRBD2 | once | TGTGCCACCAGCAGAGCCTCGTTCCCTGGGAGGGAGTACTTC | CATSRASFPGREYF
TRBJ1-2 | TRBV20-1 | . | . | TGCAGTGCTCAACCCAGGTCAAAAAGCTATGGCTACACCTTC | CSAQPRSKSYGYTF
TRBJ2-7 | TRBV10-3 | . | . | TGTGCCAGCAGTTTCGGCAGGAGCTACGAGCAGTACTTC | CASSFGRSYEQYF
TRBJ2-7 | TRBV19 | TRBD2 | few | TGTGCCAGTAGTATTGGTATAGCGGGACCCTACGAGCAGTACTTC | CASSIGIAGPYEQYF
TRBJ1-4 | TRBV10-3 | . | . | TGTGCCATCAGTGCGGGGGATGAAAAACTGTTTTTT | CAISAGDEKLFF
TRBJ2-5 | TRBV11-1 | . | . | TGTGCCAGCACCAAGTTCGCAGGGGTGACCCAGTACTTC | CASTKFAGVTQYF
TRBJ1-2 | TRBV10-3 | . | many | TGTGCCATCAGTGAGATCAGAGGGTATGGCTACACCTTC | CAISEIRGYGYTF